This TCR beta chain originates from a study of response to subunit inactivated influenza vaccine. Study-wide findings and caveats: Each seasonal flu vaccination may recruit only limited new T cells, authors suggested.

CDR3 length equals 13 residues. The germline V gene encodes CDR1 MNHEY and CDR2 SMNVEV (reference sequence). Deletions cut 8 bases from V and 2 bases from J, with 12 bases between. This clonotype has more than one count but fewer than ten. What it binds is not known. TCRdb re-analysed the RT-PCR reads in MiXCR, keeping a single row per CDR3 protein. The data contain 450,000 to 600,000 distinct CDR3 sequences, 15% to 20% of them singletons. The sequence came from a man aged 50-75 years who received an inactivated influenza vaccine. Material: CD4+ T cells sorted from PBMCs, obtained roughly 24 months after vaccination. The chain uses TRBV27 and TRBJ2-5; tentative D call: TRBD1 (6 bases). As DNA, the CDR3 is TGTGCCAGCGGGCAGGGGCTACAAGAGACCCAGTACTTC. It yields the protein CASGQGLQETQYF.